Sequencing of this T cell receptor (beta chain) was carried out in a study of blood T cell repertoires in COVID-19. Across the study: From T cells, B-cell-depleted T cells, or PBMCs came the material, which was cDNA or gDNA.

Per germline, CDR1 SGHRS and CDR2 YFSETQ. V was cut by 4 bases and J by 4 bases, with 17 bases left in between. The CDR3 sequence is 15 residues long. Repertoires were generated with immunoSEQ multiplex PCR, while TCRdb's copy carries only in-frame clones and drops some. The table has about 120,000 clones, around 81% seen once. The sample was peripheral blood. V and J are TRBV5-1 and TRBJ2-5; D is possibly TRBD2 (7 bases). This clonotype was obtained from a woman aged 50 to 65 with acute or convalescent COVID-19. DNA for the CDR3: TGCGCCAGCAGCCCGGGGTCGGGGGGCGGAGAGACCCAGTACTTC. Protein: CASSPGSGGGETQYF. The full variable domain, in which reference TRBV5-1 and TRBJ2-5 provide the parts outside the CDR3, is KAGVTQTPRYLIKTRGQQVTLSCSPISGHRSVSWYQQTPGQGLQFLFEYFSETQRNKGNFPGRFSGRQFSNSRSEMNVSTLELGDSALYLCASSPGSGGGETQYFGPGTRLLVL.